The 6 T cell receptor beta chains presented below share a single source sample, sequenced in a study of shared clonotypes between healthy human individuals. Data came from immunoSEQ multiplex PCR; TCRdb stores just in-frame clones and leaves some out. The sample lists about 2.3 million clones, just under 95% occurring once. Source material: naive CD4+ T cells from PBMCs. Subset here: CD45RA+ positively selected. The receptors stem from a man aged 18 to 29 in good health. Some clones in this sample may be carry-over from other donors' samples.

CDR3: CSVALQSSYNEQFF. The CDR3 DNA sequence: TGCAGCGTTGCTCTGCAGAGCTCCTACAATGAGCAGTTCTTC. The chain recombines TRBV29-1 with TRBJ2-1; D not certain. From germline, CDR1 is SQVTM and CDR2 ANQGSEA. The CDR3 sequence is 14 residues long. The germline V and J ends were trimmed by 4 bases and 0 bases, with 10 bases remaining between them.

The V and J genes are TRBV7-6 and TRBJ2-3, with D perhaps given as TRBD1 or TRBD2 (5 bases each). V was shortened by 1 base and J by 0 bases, with 11 bases between the two germline ends. The CDR3 consists of 16 residues. Germline V gene lookup returns CDR1 SGHVS and CDR2 FNYEAQ. CDR3 sequence: CASSLGWDRSTDTQYF. In DNA, the CDR3 is TGTGCCAGCAGCTTAGGTTGGGACCGCAGCACAGATACGCAGTATTTT.

This clone was seen a single time. The V gene is TRBV5-1, the J gene TRBJ1-1; no firm D call. Per germline, CDR1 SGHRS and CDR2 YFSETQ. This CDR3 comprises 12 residues. Trimming stripped 4 bases from V and 4 bases from J, with 8 bases between. CDR3 in DNA: TGCGCCAGCAGCCCTCCGGGCACTGAAGCTTTCTTT. Protein: CASSPPGTEAFF.

This sequence joins TRBV11-2 and TRBJ2-6, with a weak D call TRBD1 (6 bases). Trimming took off 8 bases at V and 4 bases at J, with 24 bases between the two ends. CDR1 and CDR2 from the germline V gene are SGHAT and FQNNGV. The CDR3 is made up of 18 amino acids. The CDR3 sequence: CASASGTQGLSGANVLTF. Here the CDR3 DNA reads TGTGCCAGCGCATCAGGTACCCAGGGGCTCTCAGGGGCCAACGTCCTGACTTTC.

This chain joins TRBV2 and TRBJ1-2; the D gene is possibly TRBD1 (6 bases). The V gene lost 5 bases and the J gene lost 0 bases, with 16 bases spanning the gap. Germline lookup yields CDR1 SNHLY and CDR2 FYNNEI. This CDR3 has 16 residues. In DNA form, the CDR3 reads TGTGCCAGCAGTTGGGCCGGGGGGCTATCTAACTATGGCTACACCTTC. Protein sequence: CASSWAGGLSNYGYTF.

V and J are TRBV29-1 and TRBJ2-1; no definite D call. The V and J ends lost 3 bases and 2 bases respectively, with 17 bases between them. CDR1 and CDR2 from the germline V gene are SQVTM and ANQGSEA. The CDR3 consists of 16 residues. The CDR3 coding sequence is TGCAGCGTTGAGACGGGTCGGGCACCAACCTACAATGAGCAGTTCTTC. Protein sequence: CSVETGRAPTYNEQFF.